These 21 T cell receptor beta chains originate from one sample sequenced in a study of beta chain features in type 1 diabetes (dated by TCRdb to 2017 to 2018). The protocol used for the library was the immunoSEQ multiplex PCR assay. The entire isolated RNA was reverse transcribed using the High Capacity cDNA Reverse Transcription Kit, and thus expressed TCRB transcripts were sequenced. TCRdb stores this immuneACCESS table with in-frame sequences only. Part of the clones is absent; in the studies checked, under half of the shortfall reflects unresolved V genes, and no reason is known for the rest. Here the sample has under 800,000 clones; around a sixth occur a single time. 0.07% to 0.095% of the sample is held by the ten biggest clonotypes. Sequencing was carried out using naive CD4+ T cells from blood. The cell subset or site label here, explained by the study, means: true naive CD4+ T cells. These receptors were obtained from a man aged 18 to 30 in good health.

The J gene is TRBJ1-6, the V gene TRBV13; D gene unclear. This CDR3 has 17 amino acids. CDR1 and CDR2 from the germline V gene are PRHDT and FYEKMQ (reference sequence). V was pared by 2 bases and J by 8 bases, with 19 bases between. CDR3 coding DNA: TGTGCCAGCAGCTTAAATCCCGGCCGAGGGATTGATTCACCCCTCCACTTT. Translated, it gives CASSLNPGRGIDSPLHF.

This clone was seen more than once but under ten times. The chain uses TRBV13 and TRBJ1-5; a possible D gene is TRBD1 (5 bases). V lost 3 bases, J lost 0 bases, and 9 bases lay in between. Germline V gene data show CDR1 as PRHDT and CDR2 as FYEKMQ (reference sequence). The CDR3 loop spans 15 amino acids. For the CDR3, the DNA is TGTGCCAGCAGCTTGGGACCAGTTAGCAATCAGCCCCAGCATTTT. Encoded protein: CASSLGPVSNQPQHF.

This clone was picked up a small number of times. The V call is TRBV27, the J call TRBJ2-1, with D uncertain. This CDR3 spans 14 amino acids. V was pared by 6 bases and J by 4 bases, with 13 bases between. CDR1 and CDR2 (germline): MNHEY, SMNVEV (reference sequence). CDR3 protein: CASSQFTAYNEQFF. CDR3 DNA: TGTGCCAGCAGCCAGTTTACCGCTTACAATGAGCAGTTCTTC.

The chain is built from TRBV28 and TRBJ1-5; 7 positions agree with TRBD1. J gave up 2 bases and V 4 bases, and 5 bases lay outside the gene matches. The CDR3 is 15 amino acids. Germline-derived CDR1 and CDR2 are MDHEN and SYDVKM. The CDR3 DNA reads TGTGCCAGCAGTTCGGGACAGTCAGGCAATCAGCCCCAGCATTTT. It codes for CASSSGQSGNQPQHF.

The chain couples TRBV28 to TRBJ2-5; 16 nucleotides line up with TRBD2. Germline lookup yields CDR1 MDHEN and CDR2 SYDVKM. The length of the CDR3 is 17 residues. V lost 5 bases to trimming and J lost 3 bases; unmatched junction nucleotides: 6. CDR3 sequence (DNA): TGTGCCAGCAGTCCCGGGACTAGCGGGGGGGCAAAAGAGACCCAGTACTTC. Residues: CASSPGTSGGAKETQYF.

V is TRBV7-9 and J is TRBJ2-5; 12 bases align to TRBD2. The CDR3 contains 15 residues. Germline V lookup: CDR1 SEHNR, CDR2 FQNEAQ (reference sequence). The J segment lost 5 bases and the V segment lost 5 bases, leaving 6 bases of the junction unmatched. CDR3 in DNA: TGTGCCAGCAGCCTGACTAGCGGGGGTCGGGAGACCCAGTACTTC. Protein sequence: CASSLTSGGRETQYF.

The chain employs TRBV5-1 and TRBJ2-6; the D gene is possibly TRBD2 (6 bases). The CDR3 consists of 16 residues. V lost 0 bases and J lost 2, with 9 bases in between. Germline V gives CDR1 SGHRS, CDR2 YFSETQ. The CDR3 reads CASSLAAGPGANVLTF. The CDR3 nucleotides read TGCGCCAGCAGCTTGGCCGCGGGACCTGGGGCCAACGTCCTGACTTTC.

V and J are TRBV5-1 and TRBJ2-7; tentative D call: TRBD2 (5 bases). Germline V gives CDR1 SGHRS, CDR2 YFSETQ. Trimming left V 3 bases short and J 2 bases short, with 12 bases between. CDR3 length equals 14 residues. The CDR3, as DNA: TGCGCCAGCAGCTACCCGAGCGGTACCTACGAGCAGTACTTC. This gives the protein CASSYPSGTYEQYF.

V and J are TRBV28 and TRBJ2-7; 7 nucleotides align to TRBD2. The CDR3 totals 14 residues. Trimming cost V 5 bases and J 3 bases; bases outside gene matches: 7. From germline, CDR1 is MDHEN and CDR2 SYDVKM. In DNA, the CDR3 is TGTGCCAGCAGTCCCCGGACTAGGTTCTACGAGCAGTACTTC. This translates into CASSPRTRFYEQYF.

This clone showed up just once. The V gene is TRBV28, the J gene TRBJ1-1; D might be TRBD1 (6 bases). In germline, CDR1 is MDHEN, CDR2 SYDVKM. Deletions cut 8 bases from V and 0 bases from J, with 16 bases between. This CDR3 is built from 15 residues. CDR3 residues: CASLTPGHMNTEAFF. CDR3 in DNA: TGTGCCAGCCTTACCCCGGGACACATGAACACTGAAGCTTTCTTT.

Only a few counts were recorded for this clone. The chain employs TRBV28 and TRBJ1-2; 10 bases align to TRBD1. The V gene end was trimmed by 6 bases and the J gene end by 4 bases; junction bases not matched to a gene: 5. Germline CDR1 MDHEN, CDR2 SYDVKM. The CDR3 has 14 amino acids. The CDR3 sequence: CASSPGTGVYGYTF. CDR3 in DNA: TGTGCCAGCAGCCCCGGGACAGGGGTCTATGGCTACACCTTC.

The J gene is TRBJ1-4, the V gene TRBV6-5; 10 bases map to TRBD1. The germline V gene has CDR1 MNHEY and CDR2 SVGAGI. Losses at the gene ends were 6 bases for V and 7 bases for J; bases not matched to a gene: 8. The CDR3 sequence is 15 residues long. The CDR3 reads CASRPGWDRGEKLFF. CDR3 coding DNA: TGTGCCAGCAGGCCCGGGTGGGACAGGGGTGAAAAACTGTTTTTT.

V is TRBV7-2 and J is TRBJ2-3; 10 bases map to TRBD2. This CDR3 has 16 residues. Germline V gene data show CDR1 as SGHTA and CDR2 as FQGNSA. Trimming removed 2 bases from V and 6 bases from J; junction bases left unmatched: 8. The DNA for the CDR3 is TGTGCCAGCAGCTTATATATTAGCGGGGGGATTGATACGCAGTATTTT. Its translation: CASSLYISGGIDTQYF.

CDR3: CAISTNRWAFF. In DNA form, the CDR3 reads TGTGCCATCAGTACCAATCGTTGGGCTTTCTTT. The V and J genes are TRBV10-3 and TRBJ1-1; D is undetermined. The CDR3 is 11 amino acids. CDR1 ENHRY and CDR2 SYGVKD come from the germline V gene. V shed 5 bases and J shed 11 bases, with 12 bases lying between them.

This clone was seen a few times. The gene calls are TRBV12-5 and TRBJ2-5; D gene ambiguous. Trimming shortened V by 6 bases and J by 5 bases, and 13 bases separated the two germline ends. The germline V gene encodes CDR1 LGHNT and CDR2 FRNRAP. The CDR3 runs to 13 residues. The DNA for the CDR3 is TGTGCTAGTGGGCTAAATCCCGGGGAGACCCAGTACTTC. Protein: CASGLNPGETQYF.

This clone was picked up a small number of times. Within the sample, other DNA sequences also encode this same CDR3. The V and J genes are TRBV7-3 and TRBJ1-1; D remains ambiguous. Per germline, CDR1 SGHTA and CDR2 FQGTGA. V was pared by 0 bases and J by 0 bases, with 5 bases between. This CDR3 has 14 residues. The CDR3 spells CASSLTEMNTEAFF. The CDR3 coding sequence is TGTGCCAGCAGCTTAACTGAAATGAACACTGAAGCTTTCTTT. The entire variable domain, with the rest obtained from reference TRBV7-3 and TRBJ1-1, is as follows: GAGVSQTPSNKVTEKGKYVELRCDPISGHTALYWYRQSLGQGPEFLIYFQGTGAADDSGLPNDRFFAVRPEGSVSTLKIQRTERGDSAVYLCASSLTEMNTEAFFGQGTRLTVV.

The rearrangement joins TRBV5-1 to TRBJ1-5; tentatively, D is TRBD1 (5 bases). Germline CDR1 reads SGHRS; CDR2 reads YFSETQ. V lost 0 bases, J lost 0 bases, and 7 bases lay in between. This CDR3 is 15 amino acids long. The CDR3, as DNA: TGCGCCAGCAGCTTGGGGGACGGTAGCAATCAGCCCCAGCATTTT. As protein: CASSLGDGSNQPQHF.

CDR3 sequence (DNA): TGTGCCAGCAGCTTGCCCCTCGGGAGGACCGGGGAGCTGTTTTTT. It encodes CASSLPLGRTGELFF. The chain has TRBV5-4 and TRBJ2-2, with 7 bases that match TRBD2. Germline V gene sequence: CDR1 SGHNT, CDR2 YYREEE (reference sequence). V was pared by 1 base and J by 5 bases, with 5 bases of the junction left unmatched. CDR3 length equals 15 residues. The complete variable domain, with remaining parts taken from reference TRBV5-4 and TRBJ2-2, reads ETGVTQSPTHLIKTRGQQVTLRCSSQSGHNTVSWYQQALGQGPQFIFQYYREEENGRGNFPPRFSGLQFPNYSSELNVNALELDDSALYLCASSLPLGRTGELFFGEGSRLTVL.

The chain couples TRBV7-9 to TRBJ1-5; a possible D gene is TRBD1 (6 bases). Germline V lookup: CDR1 SEHNR, CDR2 FQNEAQ (reference sequence). V lost 5 bases and J 5 bases, leaving 13 bases between the germline ends. The CDR3 runs to 14 residues. CDR3 sequence reads: CASSPTGGHQPQHF. The CDR3 nucleotides are TGTGCCAGCAGCCCTACGGGGGGGCATCAGCCCCAGCATTTT.

This clone was detected only a few times. This chain joins TRBV10-3 and TRBJ1-1; unclear D gene. CDR1 ENHRY and CDR2 SYGVKD come from the germline V gene. The CDR3 has 15 residues. The V gene lost 0 bases and the J gene lost 0 bases, with 8 bases spanning the gap. The CDR3 sequence: CAISESVSVNTEAFF. In DNA, the CDR3 is TGTGCCATCAGTGAGTCGGTATCAGTGAACACTGAAGCTTTCTTT.

To note about this clone: An end of the junction differs from the germline gene, which may be a read error. This sequence joins TRBV27 and TRBJ2-1; D remains ambiguous. The CDR3 is 12 amino acids. Per germline, CDR1 MNHEY and CDR2 SMNVEV (reference sequence). The CDR3 DNA reads as TGTGCCAGCAGTCGGACCTACGATGAGCAGTTCTTC. Its protein product is CASSRTYDEQFF.